Listed below are T cell receptor beta chains from one sample, sequenced in a study of long-term antiretroviral therapy in people with HIV. The assay was immunoSEQ multiplex PCR, and TCRdb's table has in-frame clones only and misses some. Of tens of thousands of clones listed, 90% to 95% are singletons. The sample in question was unsorted PBMCs, obtained 3.7 years after starting antiretroviral therapy. All receptors derive from a woman in her forties or fifties with HIV. Each CDR3 is given with its conserved first and last residue. The order of the fields is V gene, J gene, D gene, clone size, CDR3 DNA, CDR3 protein. D genes are given only for firm matches. The size field is filled for only some rows; it gives once, few, many or a size class.

TRBV4-3,TRBJ2-5,TRBD1,once,TGCGCCAGCAGCCGAACAATGGACAGGGCAGAGACCCAGTACTTC,CASSRTMDRAETQYF
TRBV5-1,TRBJ2-5,NA,NA,TGCGCCAGCAGCGGAGGGGCAAAGGCAAGCCAAGAGACCCAGTACTTC,CASSGGAKASQETQYF
TRBV6-5,TRBJ1-2,NA,NA,TGTGCCAGCAGTAGCCGGGACGTGAACTCGGGCTACACCTTC,CASSSRDVNSGYTF
TRBV7-2,TRBJ2-1,NA,NA,TGTGCCAGCAGCTTAGTGGTAAAAACAAATGAGCAGTTCTTC,CASSLVVKTNEQFF
TRBV7-8,TRBJ2-7,NA,once,TGTGCCAGCAGCTTAGCGCCGGGTCACGAGCAGTACTTC,CASSLAPGHEQYF
TRBV7-9,TRBJ1-1,TRBD1,NA,TGTGCCAGCAGCTACTTACAGGGGTCGGCTGAAGCTTTCTTT,CASSYLQGSAEAFF
TRBV6-6,TRBJ2-7,TRBD1,NA,TGTGCCAGCAGTCACCGGACAGGAGACTCCTACGAGCAGTACTTC,CASSHRTGDSYEQYF
TRBV5-1,TRBJ2-7,TRBD1,NA,TGCGCCAGCAGCTTGGTACAGGGGGCGTACGAGCAGTACTTC,CASSLVQGAYEQYF
TRBV9,TRBJ2-2,TRBD1,NA,TGTGCCAGCAGCGTAGCGGGACAGAAACCGAACACCGGGGAGCTGTTTTTT,CASSVAGQKPNTGELFF
TRBV15,TRBJ2-6,NA,NA,TGTGCCACCAGCAGATTCCGGGGGTCTGGGGCCAACGTCCTGACTTTC,CATSRFRGSGANVLTF
TRBV11-2,TRBJ1-3,NA,NA,TGTGCCAGCAGTTCAACCTGGGGGGCGAACGGAAACACCATATATTTT,CASSSTWGANGNTIYF
TRBV11-1,TRBJ2-7,TRBD1,once,TGTGCCAGCAGCCCATTGCCAGGACAGGGGAATTCCTACGAGCAGTACTTC,CASSPLPGQGNSYEQYF
TRBV9,TRBJ2-5,TRBD2,NA,TGTGCCAGCAGCATCAGCGGGGGGACTAGCGGGGGGTTTCAAGAGACCCAGTACTTC,CASSISGGTSGGFQETQYF
TRBV30,TRBJ2-7,NA,NA,TGTGCCTGGAGTTTTCCAGACCGACAGCGCTCCTACGAGCAGTACTTC,CAWSFPDRQRSYEQYF
TRBV7-2,TRBJ1-1,TRBD1,NA,TGTGCCAGCAGCTTATACAGGGGGCGAGCTGAAGCTTTCTTT,CASSLYRGRAEAFF
TRBV2,TRBJ1-2,NA,NA,TGTGCCAGCAGTGAAATAGGGACATTGTATGGCTACACCTTC,CASSEIGTLYGYTF
TRBV4-1,TRBJ1-4,NA,NA,TGCGCCAGCAGCCCCTCACGGGACACAAATGAAAAACTGTTTTTT,CASSPSRDTNEKLFF
TRBV7-2,TRBJ1-1,TRBD1,NA,TGTGCCAGCAGCTCCAACCGGGACAGGGGTGAAGCTTTCTTT,CASSSNRDRGEAFF
TRBV29-1,TRBJ1-2,NA,NA,TGCAGCGTTGACCCGGATTATGGCTACACCTTC,CSVDPDYGYTF
TRBV11-2,TRBJ1-1,NA,NA,TGTGCCAGCAGCCTAATGAGTAACACTGAAGCTTTCTTT,CASSLMSNTEAFF
TRBV7-9,TRBJ2-1,NA,NA,TGTGCCAGCAGCTTAATCCTAGCTAGGGATGAGCAGTTCTTC,CASSLILARDEQFF
TRBV6-1,TRBJ1-2,NA,NA,TGTGCCAGCAGTGAAGGGCGGGTTCCGAGCCTTAACTATGGCTACACCTTC,CASSEGRVPSLNYGYTF
TRBV29-1,TRBJ1-4,NA,once,TGCAGCGTTGCGTACGGCCCTAATGAAAAACTGTTTTTT,CSVAYGPNEKLFF
TRBV9,TRBJ2-1,NA,once,TGTGCCAGCAGCCCCCGTGGGGTCAACAATGAGCAGTTCTTC,CASSPRGVNNEQFF
TRBV29-1,TRBJ2-3,TRBD1,NA,TGCAGCGTTGGACAGGGAGTGACAGATACGCAGTATTTT,CSVGQGVTDTQYF
TRBV10-3,TRBJ1-2,NA,NA,TGTGCCATCAGTGCAGAAGGGGGGGCGGGTGGCTACACCTTC,CAISAEGGAGGYTF
TRBV7-2,TRBJ1-3,NA,NA,TGTGCCAGCAGCTTAGTCCGGGGCTCTGGAAACACCATATATTTT,CASSLVRGSGNTIYF
TRBV4-1,TRBJ1-3,NA,once,TGCGCCAGCAGCCAAGAATGGGGATACACCATATATTTT,CASSQEWGYTIYF
TRBV7-3,TRBJ2-7,TRBD2,NA,TGTGCCAGCAGCCAAAGCGGGGGGGCCTCGTACGAGCAGTACTTC,CASSQSGGASYEQYF
TRBV19,TRBJ1-3,NA,NA,TGTGCCAGTAGCGACGGACGGAGCTCTGGAAACACCATATATTTT,CASSDGRSSGNTIYF
TRBV27,TRBJ2-1,TRBD2,NA,TGTGCCAGCAGTTCCATATTGGGGGGGGGCTACAATGAGCAGTTCTTC,CASSSILGGGYNEQFF
TRBV29-1,TRBJ2-1,NA,NA,TGCAGCGGTCGCGGGCAGCGGGTAAACTACAATGAGCAGTTCTTC,CSGRGQRVNYNEQFF
TRBV5-1,TRBJ2-3,TRBD2,NA,TGCGCCAGCAGCCCAGGAGCGGGGGGAGGTACAGATACGCAGTATTTT,CASSPGAGGGTDTQYF
TRBV7-9,TRBJ2-5,TRBD1,once,TGTGCCAGCAGCTCTAGACAGGGGAGGAGAGAGACCCAGTACTTC,CASSSRQGRRETQYF
TRBV9,TRBJ1-6,TRBD1,NA,TGTGCCAGCAGCCCGCAGGGGGCCGGGAATTCACCCCTCCACTTT,CASSPQGAGNSPLHF
TRBV6-6,TRBJ1-5,TRBD1,NA,TGTGCCAGCAGCAAAATACGGACAGGTTACAATCAGCCCCAGCATTTT,CASSKIRTGYNQPQHF
TRBV5-1,TRBJ2-5,TRBD1,NA,TGCGCCAGCAGCATGGGACAGGGGGGCCAAGAGACCCAGTACTTC,CASSMGQGGQETQYF
TRBV7-2,TRBJ2-3,NA,NA,TGTGCCAGCAGCGGGCGAAGTGGGGGAAACACAGATACGCAGTATTTT,CASSGRSGGNTDTQYF
TRBV5-6,TRBJ2-5,NA,NA,TGTGCCAGCAGCCGTCGACAGTTTCAAGAGACCCAGTACTTC,CASSRRQFQETQYF
TRBV7-6,TRBJ1-5,TRBD1,NA,TGTGCCAGCAGCCCATGGACAGGGTCCAATCAGCCCCAGCATTTT,CASSPWTGSNQPQHF
TRBV25-1,TRBJ1-4,NA,NA,TGTGCCAGCACTAACCAGGGTTTTAATGAAAAACTGTTTTTT,CASTNQGFNEKLFF
TRBV19,TRBJ2-7,TRBD1,NA,TGTGCCAGTAGTGCGACAGGGGGCTTGGAGCAGTACTTC,CASSATGGLEQYF
TRBV2,TRBJ2-7,NA,NA,TGTGCCAGCAGGGGAGACAAAGGCTCCTACGAGCAGTACTTC,CASRGDKGSYEQYF
TRBV5-1,TRBJ2-7,NA,NA,TGCGCCAGCAGCTTGGAATCCGGGCTGCTGGACGAGCAGTACTTC,CASSLESGLLDEQYF
TRBV7-8,TRBJ2-6,TRBD2,NA,TGTGCCAGCAGCGCGCCCGGGGGGGTCGGTTGGATGTCTGGGGCCAACGTCCTGACTTTC,CASSAPGGVGWMSGANVLTF
TRBV10-3,TRBJ1-6,NA,NA,TGTGCCATCGGAGGGGGTAATTCACCCCTCCACTTT,CAIGGGNSPLHF
TRBV2,TRBJ1-4,NA,NA,TGTGCCAGCCTCGGGACATATGGCGAAAAACTGTTTTTT,CASLGTYGEKLFF
TRBV5-6,TRBJ1-5,NA,NA,TGTGCCAGCAGCTCAACGACACCATTGCAGCCCCAGCATTTT,CASSSTTPLQPQHF
TRBV19,TRBJ2-6,NA,NA,TGTGCCAGTAAGATAGAGGCCGGGGCCAACGTCCTGACTTTC,CASKIEAGANVLTF
TRBV4-2,TRBJ1-1,NA,NA,TGTGCCAGCAGCCAAGAGGACATCCGGGGCCCTGAAGCTTTCTTT,CASSQEDIRGPEAFF
TRBV5-1,TRBJ1-5,TRBD1,NA,TGCGCCAGCAGCCCTGGACAGGGTGGCAATCAGCCCCAGCATTTT,CASSPGQGGNQPQHF
TRBV7-3,TRBJ2-3,TRBD2,NA,TGTGCCAGCAGCTACAGTAATCCCGGGGGGGGCATGACAGATACGCAGTATTTT,CASSYSNPGGGMTDTQYF
TRBV10-3,TRBJ1-5,TRBD1,NA,TGTGCCATCAGTGAGAAGGGGGCCGATCAGCCCCAGCATTTT,CAISEKGADQPQHF
TRBV4-3,TRBJ2-5,NA,NA,TGCGCCAGCAGCCAATCCTTGGCCCAAGAGACCCAGTACTTC,CASSQSLAQETQYF
TRBV30,TRBJ1-4,TRBD1,NA,TGTGCCTGGCAAAGACAGGGGGCCTCTAATGAAAAACTGTTTTTT,CAWQRQGASNEKLFF
TRBV19,TRBJ2-7,TRBD1,once,TGTGCCAGTAGTATTCGCGTGGACAGGGGGTTGAAAGAGCAGTACTTC,CASSIRVDRGLKEQYF
TRBV7-9,TRBJ2-7,NA,NA,TGTGCCAGCAGCCCTGGATACGAGCAGTACTTC,CASSPGYEQYF